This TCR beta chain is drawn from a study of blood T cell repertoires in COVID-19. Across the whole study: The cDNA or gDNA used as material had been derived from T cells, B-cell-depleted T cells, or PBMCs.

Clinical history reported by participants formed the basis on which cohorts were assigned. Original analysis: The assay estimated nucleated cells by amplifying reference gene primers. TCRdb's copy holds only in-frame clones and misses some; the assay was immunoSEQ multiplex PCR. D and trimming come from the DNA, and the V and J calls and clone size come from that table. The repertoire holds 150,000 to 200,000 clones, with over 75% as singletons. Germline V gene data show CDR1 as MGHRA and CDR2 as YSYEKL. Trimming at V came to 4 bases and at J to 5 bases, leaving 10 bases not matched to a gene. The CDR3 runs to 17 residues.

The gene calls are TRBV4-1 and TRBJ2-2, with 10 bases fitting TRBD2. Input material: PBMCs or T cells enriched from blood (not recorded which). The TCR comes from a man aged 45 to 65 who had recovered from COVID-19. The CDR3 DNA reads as TGCGCCAGCAGCCCGTCCGGAGGTAGCGGGGGGACCGGGGAGCTGTTTTTT. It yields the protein CASSPSGGSGGTGELFF.